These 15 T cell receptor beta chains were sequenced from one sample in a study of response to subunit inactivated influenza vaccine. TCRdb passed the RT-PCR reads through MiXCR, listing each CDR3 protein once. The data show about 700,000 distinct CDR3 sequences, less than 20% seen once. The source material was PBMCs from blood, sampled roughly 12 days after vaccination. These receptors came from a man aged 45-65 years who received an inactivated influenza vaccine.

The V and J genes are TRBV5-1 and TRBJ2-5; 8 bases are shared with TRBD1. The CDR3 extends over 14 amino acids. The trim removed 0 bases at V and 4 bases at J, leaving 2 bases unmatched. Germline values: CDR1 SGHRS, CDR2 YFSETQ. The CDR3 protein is CASSLAGQVETQYF. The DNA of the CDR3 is TGCGCCAGCAGCTTGGCGGGACAGGTAGAGACCCAGTACTTC.

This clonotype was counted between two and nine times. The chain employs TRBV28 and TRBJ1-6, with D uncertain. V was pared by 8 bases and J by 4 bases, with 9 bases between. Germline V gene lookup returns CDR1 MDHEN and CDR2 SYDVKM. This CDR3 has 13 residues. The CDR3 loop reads CASARTYNSPLHF. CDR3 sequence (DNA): TGTGCCAGCGCGAGGACTTATAATTCACCCCTCCACTTT.

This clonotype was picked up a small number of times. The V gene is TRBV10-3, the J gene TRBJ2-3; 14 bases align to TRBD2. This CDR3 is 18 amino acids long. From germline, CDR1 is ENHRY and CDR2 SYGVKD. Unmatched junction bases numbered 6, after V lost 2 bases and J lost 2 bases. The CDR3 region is CAISEKRGLAGATDTQYF. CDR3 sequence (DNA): TGTGCCATCAGTGAGAAGAGGGGACTAGCGGGAGCCACAGATACGCAGTATTTT.

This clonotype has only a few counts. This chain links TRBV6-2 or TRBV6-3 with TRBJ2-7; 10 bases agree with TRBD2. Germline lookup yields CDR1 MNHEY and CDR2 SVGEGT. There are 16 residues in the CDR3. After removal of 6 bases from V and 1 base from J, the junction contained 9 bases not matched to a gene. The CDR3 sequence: CASSLLAGAGSYEQYF. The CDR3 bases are TGTGCCAGCAGCCTTCTAGCGGGGGCCGGATCCTACGAGCAGTACTTC.

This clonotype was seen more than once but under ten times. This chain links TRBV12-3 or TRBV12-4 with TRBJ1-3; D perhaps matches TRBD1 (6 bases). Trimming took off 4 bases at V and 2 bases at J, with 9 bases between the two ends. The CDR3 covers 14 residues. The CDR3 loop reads CASSSPGAGNTIYF. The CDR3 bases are TGTGCCAGCAGTTCTCCAGGGGCTGGAAACACCATATATTTT.

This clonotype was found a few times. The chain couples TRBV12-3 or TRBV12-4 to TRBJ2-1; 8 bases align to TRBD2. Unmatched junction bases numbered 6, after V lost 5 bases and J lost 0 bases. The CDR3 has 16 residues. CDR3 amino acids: CASSISGASSYNEQFF. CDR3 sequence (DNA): TGTGCCAGCAGTATTAGCGGGGCGAGCTCCTACAATGAGCAGTTCTTC.

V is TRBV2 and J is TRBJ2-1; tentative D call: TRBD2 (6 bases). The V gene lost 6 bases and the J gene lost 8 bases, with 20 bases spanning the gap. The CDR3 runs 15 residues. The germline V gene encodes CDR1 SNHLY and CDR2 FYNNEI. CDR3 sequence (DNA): TGTGCCAGCAGCCCCGGGAGAACCCTTCGGGATGAGCAGTTCTTC. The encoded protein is CASSPGRTLRDEQFF.

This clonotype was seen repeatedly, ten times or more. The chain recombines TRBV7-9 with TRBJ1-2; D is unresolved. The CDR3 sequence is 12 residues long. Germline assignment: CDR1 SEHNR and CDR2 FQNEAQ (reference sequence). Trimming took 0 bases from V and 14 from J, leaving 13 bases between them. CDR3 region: CASSLANWIWTF. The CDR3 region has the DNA TGTGCCAGCAGCTTAGCTAATTGGATCTGGACCTTC.

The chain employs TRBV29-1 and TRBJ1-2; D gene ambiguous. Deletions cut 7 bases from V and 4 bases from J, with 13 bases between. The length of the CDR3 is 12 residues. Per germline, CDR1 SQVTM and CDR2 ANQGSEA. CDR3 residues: CSAKGQIYGYTF. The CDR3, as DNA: TGCAGCGCTAAAGGGCAGATCTATGGCTACACCTTC.

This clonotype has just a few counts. The CDR3 spells CASSYESLAGVYEQYF. In DNA form, the CDR3 reads TGTGCCAGCAGTTACGAATCGCTAGCGGGAGTCTACGAGCAGTACTTC. The V gene is TRBV6-2 or TRBV6-3, the J gene TRBJ2-7; 10 nucleotides agree with TRBD2. The V gene end was trimmed by 2 bases and the J gene end by 3 bases; junction bases not matched to a gene: 7. CDR1 is MNHEY and CDR2 is SVGEGT in the germline V gene. The CDR3 is 16 residues long.

The CDR3 sequence: CASSLRGVDSPLHF. The DNA of the CDR3 is TGTGCCAGCAGTTTACGGGGGGTAGACTCACCCCTCCACTTT. This rearrangement joins TRBV12-3 or TRBV12-4 to TRBJ1-6, with D maybe TRBD1 (5 bases). V was pared by 2 bases and J by 10 bases, with 12 bases between. There are 14 residues in the CDR3.

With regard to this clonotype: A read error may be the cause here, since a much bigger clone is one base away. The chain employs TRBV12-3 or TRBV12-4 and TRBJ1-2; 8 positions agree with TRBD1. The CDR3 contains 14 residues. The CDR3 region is CASTRTGTNYGNTF. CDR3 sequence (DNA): TGTGCCAGCACTCGGACAGGGACTAACTATGGCAACACCTTC.

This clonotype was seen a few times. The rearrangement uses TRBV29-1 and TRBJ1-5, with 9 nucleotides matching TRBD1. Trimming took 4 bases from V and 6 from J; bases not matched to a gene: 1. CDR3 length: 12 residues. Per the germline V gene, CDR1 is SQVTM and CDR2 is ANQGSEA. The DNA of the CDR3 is TGCAGCGTTGGGGACAGGGCTCAGCCCCAGCATTTT. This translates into CSVGDRAQPQHF.

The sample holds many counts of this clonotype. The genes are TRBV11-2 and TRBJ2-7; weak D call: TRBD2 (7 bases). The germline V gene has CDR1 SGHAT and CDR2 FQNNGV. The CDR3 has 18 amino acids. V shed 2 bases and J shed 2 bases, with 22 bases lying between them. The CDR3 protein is CASSLYLSGGGLTYEQYF. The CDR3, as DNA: TGTGCCAGCAGCTTATATCTCTCTGGCGGGGGCCTAACCTACGAGCAGTACTTC.

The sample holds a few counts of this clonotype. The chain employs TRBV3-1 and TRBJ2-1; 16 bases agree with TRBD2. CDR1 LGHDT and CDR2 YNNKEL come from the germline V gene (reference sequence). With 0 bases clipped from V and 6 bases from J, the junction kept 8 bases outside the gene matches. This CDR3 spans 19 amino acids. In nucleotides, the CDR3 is TGTGCCAGCAGCCAAGAGCCGGGACTAGCGGGAGGGCTAGGCAATGAGCAGTTCTTC. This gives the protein CASSQEPGLAGGLGNEQFF.